These 18 T cell receptor beta chains came from one sample sequenced in a study of beta chain features in type 1 diabetes. Expressed TCRB transcripts got sequenced, as all isolated RNA was reverse transcribed. Assay: immunoSEQ multiplex PCR; the TCRdb copy retains only in-frame clones and omits some. Here the sample spans about 450,000 clones, approximately 10% being singletons. The sequencing input was naive CD4+ T cells from blood. These TCRs come from a woman between 18 and 29 years old in good health.

The V call is TRBV7-6, the J call TRBJ2-1, with D uncertain. Germline V lookup: CDR1 SGHVS, CDR2 FNYEAQ. The CDR3 extends over 14 amino acids. The V end was cut by 5 bases, the J end by 9 bases, with 17 bases between. This chain's CDR3 is CASSHPPSVSEQFF. CDR3 sequence (DNA): TGTGCCAGCAGCCACCCACCATCAGTATCTGAGCAGTTCTTC.

This clone was recorded a few times. The genes are TRBV5-1 and TRBJ2-3; D is undetermined. Germline V gene data show CDR1 as SGHRS and CDR2 as YFSETQ. This CDR3 has 14 residues. V was trimmed by 8 bases and J by 0 bases, leaving 13 bases between them. The CDR3 coding sequence is TGCGCCAGTCAACAGCGACGTAGCACAGATACGCAGTATTTT. Protein product: CASQQRRSTDTQYF.

This clone was counted a few times. J is TRBJ1-1 and V is TRBV5-1, with D possibly matching TRBD1 (6 bases). CDR3 length equals 15 residues. Germline V gives CDR1 SGHRS, CDR2 YFSETQ. Trimming pared 0 bases from V and 5 bases from J, leaving 14 bases between. Here the CDR3 DNA reads TGCGCCAGCAGCTTGGAGGCCAGGGGAGGGACTGAAGCTTTCTTT. Translated, it gives CASSLEARGGTEAFF.

This clone was observed a few times. The chain recombines TRBV15 with TRBJ2-1; D is undetermined. Per the germline V gene, CDR1 is LNHNV and CDR2 is YYDKDF (reference sequence). The length of the CDR3 is 16 residues. V lost 1 base to trimming and J lost 2 bases, with 12 bases between them. CDR3: CATSRVGRRTYNEQFF. CDR3 DNA sequence: TGTGCCACCAGCAGAGTTGGCCGTCGTACCTACAATGAGCAGTTCTTC. Full variable domain (outside the CDR3, taken from reference TRBV15 and TRBJ2-1): DAMVIQNPRYQVTQFGKPVTLSCSQTLNHNVMYWYQQKSSQAPKLLFHYYDKDFNNEADTPDNFQSRRPNTSFCFLDIRSPGLGDTAMYLCATSRVGRRTYNEQFFGPGTRLTVL.

This rearrangement joins TRBV7-2 to TRBJ2-6; D gene uncertain. The V and J ends lost 4 bases and 1 base respectively, with 8 bases between them. The CDR3 is made up of 15 amino acids. The germline CDR1 and CDR2 sequences are SGHTA and FQGNSA. Here the CDR3 DNA reads TGTGCCAGCAGCTCAACGCGGTCTGGGGCCAACGTCCTGACTTTC. It codes for CASSSTRSGANVLTF.

The chain carries TRBV27 and TRBJ1-2; maybe TRBD1 (6 bases). Germline CDR1 is MNHEY and CDR2 is SMNVEV (reference sequence). The germline V and J ends were trimmed by 2 bases and 8 bases, with 12 bases remaining between them. CDR3 length: 13 residues. The DNA for the CDR3 is TGTGCCAGCAGTTTACAGGGGTCCGGCGGCTACACCTTC. It translates to CASSLQGSGGYTF.

The chain uses TRBV7-2 and TRBJ2-1; TRBD2 matches 8 bases. J gave up 10 bases and V 5 bases, and 10 bases lay outside the gene matches. CDR3 length: 14 residues. Germline values: CDR1 SGHTA, CDR2 FQGNSA. CDR3 nucleotide sequence: TGTGCCAGCAGCCCCCGGAGCGGGAGTGGGGAGCAGTTCTTC. It encodes CASSPRSGSGEQFF.

The rearrangement joins TRBV29-1 to TRBJ1-2, with D possibly being TRBD1 (5 bases). There are 16 residues in the CDR3. In germline, CDR1 is SQVTM, CDR2 ANQGSEA. V lost 5 bases, J lost 1 base, and 20 bases lay in between. The CDR3 DNA reads as TGCAGCGTTCCAATCCGGGACCGAGGGCGTAACTATGGCTACACCTTC. Its protein is CSVPIRDRGRNYGYTF.

The V and J genes are TRBV2 and TRBJ2-1; D is undetermined. Per the germline V gene, CDR1 is SNHLY and CDR2 is FYNNEI. This CDR3 has 14 residues. V was clipped by 3 bases and J by 10 bases, with 16 bases between them. In DNA, the CDR3 is TGTGCCAGCAGTGAGCGACCGCGCGGCGTCGAGCAGTTCTTC. It yields the protein CASSERPRGVEQFF.

The CDR3, as DNA: TGTGCCAGCAGCTTAACCGGACTAGCGGGAGTTACCGGGGAGCTGTTTTTT. Translated, it gives CASSLTGLAGVTGELFF. This chain uses TRBV7-3 with TRBJ2-2; TRBD2 matches at 13 bases. CDR3 length equals 17 residues. After removal of 0 bases from V and 5 bases from J, the junction contained 3 bases not matched to a gene. CDR1 SGHTA and CDR2 FQGTGA come from the germline V gene. The complete variable domain, with remaining parts taken from reference TRBV7-3 and TRBJ2-2, reads GAGVSQTPSNKVTEKGKYVELRCDPISGHTALYWYRQSLGQGPEFLIYFQGTGAADDSGLPNDRFFAVRPEGSVSTLKIQRTERGDSAVYLCASSLTGLAGVTGELFFGEGSRLTVL.

In DNA form, the CDR3 reads TGTGCCATCAGTGAGTCGCCAGGGGAGAGGAACACCATATATTTT. This encodes CAISESPGERNTIYF. V usage is TRBV10-3 and J usage is TRBJ1-3, with TRBD1 as a possible D gene (6 bases). Germline V gene sequence: CDR1 ENHRY, CDR2 SYGVKD. The CDR3 covers 15 residues. V lost 0 bases and J 7 bases, leaving 13 bases between the germline ends.

The chain combines TRBV21-1 with TRBJ2-7; TRBD2, the table's D call, lacks a check against the DNA. TRBV21-1 is recorded as a pseudogene. The length of the CDR3 is 16 residues. CDR3 nucleotide sequence: TGTGCCAGCAGCAAAAAGGGGGGGCATAGCTCCTACGAGCAGTACGTC. Translating it yields CASSKKGGHSSYEQYV.

V and J are TRBV29-1 and TRBJ2-3; unclear D gene. Trimming shortened V by 4 bases and J by 3 bases, and 17 bases separated the two germline ends. CDR3 length: 15 residues. CDR1 is SQVTM and CDR2 is ANQGSEA in the germline V gene. CDR3 in DNA: TGCAGCGTTGTATTCCAGCCCTCTTGGACAGATACGCAGTATTTT. It translates to CSVVFQPSWTDTQYF.

The V gene is TRBV30, the J gene TRBJ2-7; D uncertain. Germline-derived CDR1 and CDR2 are GTSNPN and SVGIG (reference sequence). CDR3 size: 15 residues. V lost 0 bases to trimming and J lost 0 bases, with 12 bases between them. The DNA for the CDR3 is TGTGCCTGGAGTGTACGCAGTCTAAGCTCCTACGAGCAGTACTTC. This encodes CAWSVRSLSSYEQYF.

This clone was seen only a few times. The rearrangement uses TRBV2 and TRBJ1-2, with 9 bases aligning to TRBD1. The CDR3 extends over 16 amino acids. Per the germline V gene, CDR1 is SNHLY and CDR2 is FYNNEI. With 4 bases clipped from V and 2 bases from J, the junction kept 8 bases outside the gene matches. CDR3 coding DNA: TGTGCCAGCAGTGGCCCTGGACAGGGGCAGAACTATGGCTACACCTTC. This gives the protein CASSGPGQGQNYGYTF.

This clone came up a few times. This sequence joins TRBV29-1 and TRBJ1-2; TRBD1 agrees at 11 bases. This CDR3 has 13 amino acids. CDR1 and CDR2 from the germline V gene are SQVTM and ANQGSEA. The J segment lost 4 bases and the V segment lost 5 bases, leaving 3 bases of the junction unmatched. The CDR3 reads CSVPGTGGYGYTF. CDR3 DNA: TGCAGCGTTCCCGGGACAGGGGGCTATGGCTACACCTTC.

Worth noting for this clone: This clone may be a read error of a much larger clone one base away. The identical CDR3 is also encoded by other nucleotide sequences in the sample. The chain uses TRBV7-3 and TRBJ2-3; D is undetermined. V was trimmed by 4 bases and J by 3 bases, leaving 2 bases between them. In germline, CDR1 is SGHTA, CDR2 FQGTGA. CDR3 length equals 11 residues. CDR3 amino acids: CASSSTDTQYF. The CDR3 DNA sequence: TGTGCCAGCAGCTCGACAGATACGCAGTATTTT.

V and J are TRBV7-3 and TRBJ2-1; D might be TRBD1 (6 bases). V lost 5 bases to trimming and J lost 6 bases, with 20 bases between them. This CDR3 spans 16 amino acids. Germline CDR1 and CDR2: SGHTA and FQGTGA. The CDR3 coding sequence is TGTGCCAGCAGCCCCCGTGAAACAGGGCCTGGCAATGAGCAGTTCTTC. It codes for CASSPRETGPGNEQFF.